This is a list of T cell receptor beta chains from one sample in a study of shared clonotypes between healthy human individuals. Some clones are missing from TCRdb's copy, which holds only in-frame ones; the method was immunoSEQ multiplex PCR. Here the sample spans roughly 1,500,000 clones, approximately 98.5% being singletons. The sequenced sample consisted of naive CD4+ T cells sorted from blood. The receptors here all came from a man in his thirties or forties in good health. Both conserved end residues are part of each CDR3. A D gene is named only where the DNA matches it firmly. Expanded clones get a size class; other rows say once, few or many, or leave the size out.

d_call	v_call	clone_size	j_call	cdr3_nt	cdr3_aa
.	TRBV5-4	.	TRBJ1-1	TGTGCCAGCAGTCGCGGGGGTAGTTACACTGAAGCTTTCTTT	CASSRGGSYTEAFF
.	TRBV5-1	once	TRBJ2-6	TGCGCCAGCAGCTCGGGAAGACAGGCCGTCGTCCTGACTTTC	CASSSGRQAVVLTF
.	TRBV9	.	TRBJ1-1	TGTGCCAGCAGCGTAGTCGGGGGGGTCCTTGTCCCGAGTGAAGCTTTCTTT	CASSVVGGVLVPSEAFF
.	TRBV27	.	TRBJ1-2	TGTGCCAGCAGTTTTCGGGGTGAAGTCTATGGCTACACCTTC	CASSFRGEVYGYTF
.	TRBV5-1	.	TRBJ2-2	TGCGCCAGCAGCCACCGACCCACCTGGGACACCGGGGAGCTGTTTTTT	CASSHRPTWDTGELFF
TRBD1	TRBV7-2	once	TRBJ1-5	TGTGCCAGCAGCCACCCAGGGGGTTATAATCAGCCCCAGCATTTT	CASSHPGGYNQPQHF
TRBD2	TRBV5-1	.	TRBJ2-2	TGCGCCAGCGGCGGGGGACTAGCGGGAGGGCAGGCCGGGGAGCTGTTTTTT	CASGGGLAGGQAGELFF
.	TRBV11-3	.	TRBJ1-1	TGTGCCAGCAGCCGAGGGACCTCGACTGAAGCTTTCTTT	CASSRGTSTEAFF
TRBD2	TRBV5-5	.	TRBJ2-1	TGTGCCAGCAGCTTAGGACTAGCGAAGTCCTACAATGAGCAGTTCTTC	CASSLGLAKSYNEQFF
.	TRBV7-2	.	TRBJ1-2	TGTGCCAGCGGAGACAGTGGGTATGGCTACACCTTC	CASGDSGYGYTF
TRBD2	TRBV14	.	TRBJ2-1	TGTGCCAGCAGCCTACGAACCTCTAGCGGCGGGAGGGCCCCCAATGAGCAGTTCTTC	CASSLRTSSGGRAPNEQFF
.	TRBV5-8	.	TRBJ1-2	TGTGCCAGCAGCTTGGGGCCAGGGGACTTCTATGGCTACACCTTC	CASSLGPGDFYGYTF
.	TRBV11-2	.	TRBJ2-6	TGTGCCAGCAGCTTCTCAGGCCCCTCTGGGGCCAACGTCCTGACTTTC	CASSFSGPSGANVLTF
.	TRBV6-5	.	TRBJ2-5	TGTGCCAGCAGAAGGTACCAAGAGACCCAGTACTTC	CASRRYQETQYF
.	TRBV7-2	.	TRBJ2-7	TGTGCCAGCAGCTCCCACGCCTTCTACGAGCAGTACTTC	CASSSHAFYEQYF
TRBD1	TRBV5-1	.	TRBJ1-5	TGCGCCAGCAGCCCAGGGACAGGCTATAGCAATCAGCCCCAGCATTTT	CASSPGTGYSNQPQHF
.	TRBV2	once	TRBJ2-2	TGTGCCAGCAGTGGACTAGATGGCACCGGGGAGCTGTTTTTT	CASSGLDGTGELFF
.	TRBV7-2	.	TRBJ1-1	TGTGCCAGCAGCTCCATAACGCTGATACGAGCTTTCTTT	CASSSITLIRAFF
TRBD2	TRBV4-2	.	TRBJ2-7	TGTGCCAGCAGCCAAGATCCCCTGGGACTAGCGGGCACGTACTACGAGCAGTACTTC	CASSQDPLGLAGTYYEQYF
.	TRBV5-6	.	TRBJ2-7	TGTGCCAGCGGCGGGCGGGGACCCTACGAGCAGTACTTC	CASGGRGPYEQYF
TRBD2	TRBV30	once	TRBJ2-5	TGTGCCTGGACCCCGGGGAGGGGCTCCTTATGGGCCCAGTACTTC	CAWTPGRGSLWAQYF
TRBD2	TRBV27	.	TRBJ2-1	TGTGCCAGCAGTCCCGCTAGCGGGAGGGCTTCCTACAATGAGCAGTTCTTC	CASSPASGRASYNEQFF
TRBD1	TRBV18	once	TRBJ2-1	TGTGCCAGCTCACAAACAGGGGATGAGCAGTTCTTC	CASSQTGDEQFF
.	TRBV14	.	TRBJ1-1	TGTGCCAGCAGCCAAGGCGGCAGCTACACTGAAGCTTTCTTT	CASSQGGSYTEAFF
.	TRBV5-1	.	TRBJ2-7	TGCGCCAGCAGCGCCGTCTACGAGCAGTACTTC	CASSAVYEQYF
.	TRBV28	.	TRBJ2-3	TGTGCCAGCAGTCTAAGGGGCACAGATACGCAGTATTTT	CASSLRGTDTQYF
.	TRBV7-9	.	TRBJ2-7	TGTGCCAGCAGCTTATTGGGGTCTCCCTACGAGCAGTACTTC	CASSLLGSPYEQYF
TRBD1	TRBV15	once	TRBJ2-7	TGTGCCACCAGCCGGGACAGGCCGTACGAGCAGTACTTC	CATSRDRPYEQYF
.	TRBV5-4	.	TRBJ1-2	TGTGCCAGCAGCGCGGGCCTCCTGGGGGACACAGACATCTATGGCTACACCTTC	CASSAGLLGDTDIYGYTF
.	TRBV5-1	.	TRBJ1-1	TGCGCCAGCAGCTCCGGGAGGGGCCTAATGAACACTGAAGCTTTCTTT	CASSSGRGLMNTEAFF
.	TRBV28	.	TRBJ2-2	TGTGCCAGCAGTTTATCTAGGGGTTTGGGCACCGGGGAGCTGTTTTTT	CASSLSRGLGTGELFF
.	TRBV25-1	once	TRBJ2-6	TGTGCCAGCAGTGAAACCCACAGTGGGGCCAACGTCCTGACTTTC	CASSETHSGANVLTF
.	TRBV10-3	.	TRBJ1-4	TGTGCCATCAGTGGGACAAATGAAAAACTGTTTTTT	CAISGTNEKLFF
.	TRBV7-9	.	TRBJ1-1	TGTGCCAGCAGCGTCCAAGCGGGGACTGAAGCTTTCTTT	CASSVQAGTEAFF
TRBD2	TRBV5-6	.	TRBJ2-5	TGTGCCAGCAGCAAAATAGCGGGAGTTGGAGAGACCCAGTACTTC	CASSKIAGVGETQYF
.	TRBV28	.	TRBJ2-2	TGTGCCAGCAGTTGGGAGCAGGGTTTGGCCTATAGCACCGGGGAGCTGTTTTTT	CASSWEQGLAYSTGELFF
TRBD1	TRBV10-3	.	TRBJ1-1	TGTGCCACGGGGGACAGGGGATCGAACACTGAAGCTTTCTTT	CATGDRGSNTEAFF
.	TRBV19	.	TRBJ2-2	TGTGCCAGTAGTATAGTTCAGGGAACCGGGGAGCTGTTTTTT	CASSIVQGTGELFF
.	TRBV11-3	.	TRBJ2-5	TGTGCCAGCAGCTTAGCTGCCCTGGGGAGGGAGACCCAGTACTTC	CASSLAALGRETQYF
.	TRBV18	.	TRBJ2-7	TGTGCCAGCTCACCACTCAACACTGACGAGCAGTACTTC	CASSPLNTDEQYF
TRBD1	TRBV9	.	TRBJ2-7	TGTGCCAGCAGCGTCGGGACAGAGCCCTACGAGCAGTACTTC	CASSVGTEPYEQYF
TRBD1	TRBV18	.	TRBJ2-7	TGTGCCAGCTCAGAAGTTCGTAACAGGGGGCGATTTGATAGCGAGCAGTACTTC	CASSEVRNRGRFDSEQYF
.	TRBV11-2	.	TRBJ2-3	TGTGCCAGCAGCTTACGGGCGAGCACAGATACGCAGTATTTT	CASSLRASTDTQYF
.	TRBV30	.	TRBJ1-2	TGTGCCTGGAGTGTAGGGCTTAGCGGGTATGGCTACACCTTC	CAWSVGLSGYGYTF
.	TRBV7-9	.	TRBJ1-2	TGTGCCAGCAGCTTGGCAGGGGTTAACTATGGCTACACCTTC	CASSLAGVNYGYTF
.	TRBV5-4	.	TRBJ2-5	TGTGCCAGCAGCTTAACCCCCAAAGAGACCCAGTACTTC	CASSLTPKETQYF
.	TRBV9	.	TRBJ2-1	TGTGCCAGCAGCGTACATTCGGCGTCCAATGAGCAGTTCTTC	CASSVHSASNEQFF
.	TRBV19	.	TRBJ1-4	TGTGCCAGTAGTATGAAGGGGGGCACTAATGAAAAACTGTTTTTT	CASSMKGGTNEKLFF